This TCR beta chain was identified in a study of cytomegalovirus exposure and HLA in healthy donors. Study conclusions and caveats: A prior analysis recorded that most TCR beta V segments were productive about 90% or about 30% of the time. A few chains tied to CMV proved CMV antigen-specific in vitro.

Researchers ran the PCR with 60 Vbeta and 13 Jbeta primers. Only in-frame clones appear in the TCRdb table, and some are missing; sequencing was by immunoSEQ multiplex PCR. This sample carries about 110,000 clones, 65% to 80% of them seen once, and the ten largest clones take more than 3%. A word on this clone: Its specificity is unknown.

The TCR sequence derives from a woman aged 35 to 49 in good health and CMV-seronegative. Sequences were obtained from PBMCs.

The CDR3: CASSQGDYSYEQYF. The CDR3 region has the DNA TGCGCCAGCAGCCAAGGGGACTATTCCTACGAGCAGTACTTC. The chain recombines TRBV4-1 with TRBJ2-7, with 7 bases lining up with TRBD2. The germline V gene encodes CDR1 MGHRA and CDR2 YSYEKL. There are 14 residues in the CDR3. Germline trimming cut 1 base from V and 1 base from J; bases unmatched to any gene: 1.